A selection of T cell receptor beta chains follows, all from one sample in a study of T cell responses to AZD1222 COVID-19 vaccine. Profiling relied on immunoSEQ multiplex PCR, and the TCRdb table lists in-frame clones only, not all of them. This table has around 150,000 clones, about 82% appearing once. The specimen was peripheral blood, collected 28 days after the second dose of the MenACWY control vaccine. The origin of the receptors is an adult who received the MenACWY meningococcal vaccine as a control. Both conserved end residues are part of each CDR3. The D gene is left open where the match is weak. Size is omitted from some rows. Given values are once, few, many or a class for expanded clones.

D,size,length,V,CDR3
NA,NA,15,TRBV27,CASSGEGGGYGTQYF
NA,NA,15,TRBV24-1,CATSDAGQGDDEQFF
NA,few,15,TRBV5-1,CASSFQQGGQETQYF
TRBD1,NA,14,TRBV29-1,CSVDRGGQGSGYTF
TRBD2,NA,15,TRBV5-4,CASSRGGSSYNEQFF
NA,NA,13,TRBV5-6,CASSLRGKQPQHF
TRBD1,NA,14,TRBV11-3,CASSLPGTVAELFF
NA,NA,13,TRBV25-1,CASRGEFTDTQYF
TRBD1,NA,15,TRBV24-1,CATSDSRQGSYEQYF
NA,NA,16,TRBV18,CASSPARAGTNSPLHF
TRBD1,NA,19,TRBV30,CAWSFGTHGDRGQRYGYTF
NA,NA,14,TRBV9,CASSYRSRENTIYF
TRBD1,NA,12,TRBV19,CAVRDRGNEQFF
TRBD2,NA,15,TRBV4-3,CASSSEATGGDIQYF
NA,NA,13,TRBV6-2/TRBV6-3,CASSYWQGNGYTF
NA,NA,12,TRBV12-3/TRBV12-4,CASSPQIPEAFF
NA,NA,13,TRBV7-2,CASSLGAAREQYF
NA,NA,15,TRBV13,CASSPPRFRTYEQYF
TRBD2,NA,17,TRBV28,CASSLFDLAGGPGIQYF
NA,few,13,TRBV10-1,CASRPHAGGELFF
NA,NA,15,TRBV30,CAWRDSGTPNTEAFF
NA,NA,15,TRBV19,CASSPWGSRLNEQFF
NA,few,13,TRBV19,CASAGRGDYGYTF
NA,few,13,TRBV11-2,CASSRWGADTQYF
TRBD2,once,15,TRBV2,CASRGRGSNTGELFF
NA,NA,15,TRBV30,CAWMGNPRLSAGYTF
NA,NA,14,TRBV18,CASSPGGRNQPQHF
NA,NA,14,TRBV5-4,CASSETGRNEKLFF
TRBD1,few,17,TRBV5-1,CASSSWGTGRITDTQYF
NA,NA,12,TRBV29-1,CSADKFDNEQFF
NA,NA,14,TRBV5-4,CASSLITGVAPLHF
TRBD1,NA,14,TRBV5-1,CASSSTRQGGGYTF
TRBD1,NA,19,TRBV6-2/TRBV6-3,CASSFRRDSSLYTNYGYTF
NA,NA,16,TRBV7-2,CASSLTGGLITNVLTF
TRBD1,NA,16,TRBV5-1,CASSPSPGTGKQPQHF
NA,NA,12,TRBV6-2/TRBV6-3,CASSPRDYGYTF
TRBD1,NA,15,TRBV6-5,CASSYGQGVVYGYTF
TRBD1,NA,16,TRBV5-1,CASSPLLTGVDEKLFF
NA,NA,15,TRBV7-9,CASSLSDNHNSPLHF
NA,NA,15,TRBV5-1,CASSLLGADTGELFF
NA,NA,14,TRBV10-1,CASSRDGASDTQYF
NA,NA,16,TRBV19,CASSIRAAPMNTEAFF
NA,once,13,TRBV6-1,CASSEEGGYGYTF
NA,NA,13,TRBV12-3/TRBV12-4,CASSFGALEGYTF
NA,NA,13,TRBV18,CASSQLLRETQYF
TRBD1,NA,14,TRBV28,CASSPRTGADTQYF
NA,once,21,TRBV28,CASSSYFGALGIGPANYGYTF
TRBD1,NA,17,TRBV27,CASSSTGRFATNEKLFF
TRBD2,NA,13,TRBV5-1,CASQLDLAGGRLF
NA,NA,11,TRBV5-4,CASSSTDTQYF
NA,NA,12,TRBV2,CASRWGEDEQFF
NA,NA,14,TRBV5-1,CASSLAGGRDTQYF